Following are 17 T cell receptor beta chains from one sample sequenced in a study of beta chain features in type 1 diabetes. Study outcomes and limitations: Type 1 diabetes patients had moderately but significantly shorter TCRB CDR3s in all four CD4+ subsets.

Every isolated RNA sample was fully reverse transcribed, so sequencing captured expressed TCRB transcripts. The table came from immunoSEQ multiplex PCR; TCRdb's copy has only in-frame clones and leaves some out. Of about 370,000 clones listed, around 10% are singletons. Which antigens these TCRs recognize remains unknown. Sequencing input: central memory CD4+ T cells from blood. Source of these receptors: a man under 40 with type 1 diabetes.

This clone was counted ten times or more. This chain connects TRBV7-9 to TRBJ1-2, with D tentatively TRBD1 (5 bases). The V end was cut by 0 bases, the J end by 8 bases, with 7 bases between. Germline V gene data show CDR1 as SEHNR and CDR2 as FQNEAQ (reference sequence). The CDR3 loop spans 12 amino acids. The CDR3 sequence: CASSLAGDGYTF. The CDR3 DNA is TGTGCCAGCAGCTTAGCAGGGGACGGCTACACCTTC.

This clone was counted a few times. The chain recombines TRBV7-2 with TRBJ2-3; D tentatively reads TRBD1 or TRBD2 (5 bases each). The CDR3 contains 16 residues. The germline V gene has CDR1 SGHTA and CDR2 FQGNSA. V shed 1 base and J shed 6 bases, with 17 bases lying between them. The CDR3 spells CASSLVSGAGLDTQYF. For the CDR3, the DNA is TGTGCCAGCAGCTTAGTATCCGGGGCTGGGCTGGATACGCAGTATTTT.

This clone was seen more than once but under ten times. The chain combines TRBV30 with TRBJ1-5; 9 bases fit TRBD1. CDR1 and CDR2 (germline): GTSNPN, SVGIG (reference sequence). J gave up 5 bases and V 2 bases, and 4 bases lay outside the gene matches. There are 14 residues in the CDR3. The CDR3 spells CAWSTGQGYQPQHF. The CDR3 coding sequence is TGTGCCTGGAGTACAGGACAGGGGTATCAGCCCCAGCATTTT.

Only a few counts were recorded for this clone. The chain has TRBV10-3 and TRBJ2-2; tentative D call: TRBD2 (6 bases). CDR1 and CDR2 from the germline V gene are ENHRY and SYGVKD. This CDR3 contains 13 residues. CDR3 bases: TGTGCGTCGGGAGAAGCGAACACCGGGGAGCTGTTTTTT. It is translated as CASGEANTGELFF.

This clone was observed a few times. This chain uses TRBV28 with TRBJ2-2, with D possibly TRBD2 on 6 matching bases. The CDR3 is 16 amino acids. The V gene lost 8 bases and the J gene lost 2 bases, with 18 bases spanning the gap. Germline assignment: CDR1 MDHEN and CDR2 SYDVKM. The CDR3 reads CASRYLWDSNTGELFF. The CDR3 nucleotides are TGTGCCAGCCGATATCTATGGGACTCCAACACCGGGGAGCTGTTTTTT.

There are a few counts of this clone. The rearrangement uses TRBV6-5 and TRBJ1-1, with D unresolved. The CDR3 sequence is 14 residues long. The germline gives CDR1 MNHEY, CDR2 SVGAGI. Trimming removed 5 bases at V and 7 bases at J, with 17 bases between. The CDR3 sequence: CASSRNHPALEAFF. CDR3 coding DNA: TGTGCCAGCAGTCGTAACCACCCTGCCCTTGAAGCTTTCTTT.

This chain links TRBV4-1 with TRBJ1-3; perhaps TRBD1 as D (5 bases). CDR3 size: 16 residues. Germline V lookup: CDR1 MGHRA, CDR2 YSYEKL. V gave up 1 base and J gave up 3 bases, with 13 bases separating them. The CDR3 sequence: CASSQVDGAYGNTIYF. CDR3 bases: TGCGCCAGCAGCCAAGTAGATGGGGCTTATGGAAACACCATATATTTT.

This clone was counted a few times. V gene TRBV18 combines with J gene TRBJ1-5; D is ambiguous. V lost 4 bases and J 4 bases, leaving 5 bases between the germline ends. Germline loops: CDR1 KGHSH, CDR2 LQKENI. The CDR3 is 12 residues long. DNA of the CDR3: TGTGCCAGCTCACAGGTGAATCAGCCCCAGCATTTT. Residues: CASSQVNQPQHF.

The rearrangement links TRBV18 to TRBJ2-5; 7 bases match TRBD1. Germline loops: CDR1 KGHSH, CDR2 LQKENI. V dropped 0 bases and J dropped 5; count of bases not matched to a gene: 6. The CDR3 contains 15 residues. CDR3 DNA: TGTGCCAGCTCACCACCGTCAGGGGGTGGTGAGACCCAGTACTTC. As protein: CASSPPSGGGETQYF.

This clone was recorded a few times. DNA of the CDR3: TGTGCCAGCAGCGTCCCCACAGGGTACAATGAGCAGTTCTTC. Translated: CASSVPTGYNEQFF. The J gene is TRBJ2-1, the V gene TRBV7-9, with D maybe TRBD1 (6 bases). The CDR3 spans 14 residues. Germline CDR1 is SEHNR and CDR2 is FQNEAQ (reference sequence). Trimming shortened V by 5 bases and J by 4 bases, and 12 bases separated the two germline ends.

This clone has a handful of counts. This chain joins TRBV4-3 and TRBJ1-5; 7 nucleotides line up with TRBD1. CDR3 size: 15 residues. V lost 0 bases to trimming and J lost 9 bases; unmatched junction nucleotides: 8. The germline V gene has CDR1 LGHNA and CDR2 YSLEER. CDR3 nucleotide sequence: TGCGCCAGCAGCCAAGAAGGAGGGGGCGAGGGGCCCCAGCATTTT. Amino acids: CASSQEGGGEGPQHF.

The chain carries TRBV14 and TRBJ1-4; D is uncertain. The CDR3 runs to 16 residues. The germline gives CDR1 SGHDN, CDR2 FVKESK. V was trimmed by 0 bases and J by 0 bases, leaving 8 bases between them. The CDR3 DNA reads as TGTGCCAGCAGCCAAGATGTCGGAGCAACTAATGAAAAACTGTTTTTT. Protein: CASSQDVGATNEKLFF.

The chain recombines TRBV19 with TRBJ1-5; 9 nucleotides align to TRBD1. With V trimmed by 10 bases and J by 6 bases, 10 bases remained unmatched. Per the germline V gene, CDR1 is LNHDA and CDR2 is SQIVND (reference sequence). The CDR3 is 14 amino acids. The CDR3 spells CATRQGGRGQPQHF. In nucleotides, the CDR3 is TGTGCCACCCGACAGGGGGGAAGGGGTCAGCCCCAGCATTTT.

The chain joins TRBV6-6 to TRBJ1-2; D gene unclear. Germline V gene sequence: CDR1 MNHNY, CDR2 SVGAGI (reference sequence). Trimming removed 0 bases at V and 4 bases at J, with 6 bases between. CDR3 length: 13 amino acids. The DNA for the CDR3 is TGTGCCAGCAGTTACTCAGCGAGCTATGGCTACACCTTC. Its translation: CASSYSASYGYTF.

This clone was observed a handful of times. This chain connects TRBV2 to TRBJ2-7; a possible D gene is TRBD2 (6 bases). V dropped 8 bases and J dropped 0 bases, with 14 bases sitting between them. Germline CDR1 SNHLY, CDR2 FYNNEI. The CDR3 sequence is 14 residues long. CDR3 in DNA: TGTGCCAGCCGAGCAGGGAGGAGCTCCTACGAGCAGTACTTC. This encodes CASRAGRSSYEQYF.

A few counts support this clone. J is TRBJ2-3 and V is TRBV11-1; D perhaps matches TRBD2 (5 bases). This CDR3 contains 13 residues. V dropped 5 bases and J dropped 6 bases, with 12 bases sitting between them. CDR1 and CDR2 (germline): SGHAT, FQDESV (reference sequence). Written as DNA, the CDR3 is TGTGCCAGCAGCCCCAGTTCGGGGGATACGCAGTATTTT. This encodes CASSPSSGDTQYF.

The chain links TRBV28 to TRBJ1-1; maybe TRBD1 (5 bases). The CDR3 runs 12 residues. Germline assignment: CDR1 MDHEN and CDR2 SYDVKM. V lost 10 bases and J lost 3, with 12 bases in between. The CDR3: CATCWGYTEAFF. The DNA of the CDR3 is TGTGCCACCTGCTGGGGGTACACTGAAGCTTTCTTT.